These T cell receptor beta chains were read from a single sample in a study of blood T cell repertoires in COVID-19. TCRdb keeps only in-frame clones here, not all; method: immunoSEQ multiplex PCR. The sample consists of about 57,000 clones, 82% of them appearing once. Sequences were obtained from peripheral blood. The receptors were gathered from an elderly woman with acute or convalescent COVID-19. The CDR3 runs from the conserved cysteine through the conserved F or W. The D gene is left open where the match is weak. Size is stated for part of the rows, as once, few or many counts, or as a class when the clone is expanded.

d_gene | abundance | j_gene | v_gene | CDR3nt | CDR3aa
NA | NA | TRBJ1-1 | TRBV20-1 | TGCAGTGCTCAGGGTCCCACTGAAGCTTTCTTT | CSAQGPTEAFF
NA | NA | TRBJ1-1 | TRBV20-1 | TGCAGTGCTAGTCACGCGGGAATCACTGAAGCTTTCTTT | CSASHAGITEAFF
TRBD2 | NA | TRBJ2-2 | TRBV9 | TGTGCCAGCAGCGTAGGACTAGCGGGGGTCACCGGGGAGCTGTTTTTT | CASSVGLAGVTGELFF
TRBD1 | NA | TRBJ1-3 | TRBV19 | TGTGCCAGTAGTATCCCCGGGACAGGGGGGTCTGCTGGAAACACCATATATTTT | CASSIPGTGGSAGNTIYF
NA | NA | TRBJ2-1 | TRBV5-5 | TGTGCCAGCAAAAGCGGTTCCTCCTACAATGAGCAGTTCTTC | CASKSGSSYNEQFF
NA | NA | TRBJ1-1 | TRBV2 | TGTGCCAGCAGGCCTAGGGGCTCGAACACTGAAGCTTTCTTT | CASRPRGSNTEAFF
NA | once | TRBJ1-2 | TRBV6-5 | TGTGCCACCAACGAGGGGAGGGGGGATGGCTACACCTTC | CATNEGRGDGYTF
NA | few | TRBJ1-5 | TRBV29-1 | TGCAGCGTTGTACAGGGAGTGAATCAGCCCCAGCATTTT | CSVVQGVNQPQHF
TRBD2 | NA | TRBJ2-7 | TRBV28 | TGTGCCAGCAGTTTACGGGGGGGCACCTCCTACGAGCAGTACTTC | CASSLRGGTSYEQYF
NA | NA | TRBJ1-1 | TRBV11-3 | TGTGCCAGCAGCTTAGATCCAGTGAACACTGAAGCTTTCTTT | CASSLDPVNTEAFF
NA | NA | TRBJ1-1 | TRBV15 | TGTGCCACCAGAACTCCGGGTGACACTGAAGCTTTCTTT | CATRTPGDTEAFF
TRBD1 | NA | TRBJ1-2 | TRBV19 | TGTGCCAGTTTGGGACAGGGGGCCTATGGCTACACCTTC | CASLGQGAYGYTF
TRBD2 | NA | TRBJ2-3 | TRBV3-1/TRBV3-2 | TGTGCCAGCAGCCAAGCAGGGACTAGCGGGAGGGGGGTCACAGATACGCAGTATTTT | CASSQAGTSGRGVTDTQYF
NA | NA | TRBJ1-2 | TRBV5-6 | TGTGCCAGCAGCCGGGTTGTCCTCGGCTACACCTTC | CASSRVVLGYTF
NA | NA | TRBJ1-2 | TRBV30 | TGTGCCTGGAGTGTAAACCGGGGGAACTATGGCTACACCTTC | CAWSVNRGNYGYTF
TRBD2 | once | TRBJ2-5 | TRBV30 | TGTGCCTGGAGTCTAGCGGGACCTGACCAAGAGACCCAGTACTTC | CAWSLAGPDQETQYF
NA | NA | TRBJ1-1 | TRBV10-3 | TGTGCCATCAGCCGGGGAACTGAAGCTTTCTTT | CAISRGTEAFF
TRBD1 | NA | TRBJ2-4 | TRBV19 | TGTGCCAGTAGGGACAGGGGAATCAAAAACATTCAGTACTTC | CASRDRGIKNIQYF
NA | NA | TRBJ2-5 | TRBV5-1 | TGCGCCAGCAGCTTGAGCGCCGGCCAGAGAGAGACCCAGTACTTC | CASSLSAGQRETQYF
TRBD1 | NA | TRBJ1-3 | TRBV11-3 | TGTGCCAGCAGCCCGCCCCGGGGCAGGGGGATATATTTT | CASSPPRGRGIYF
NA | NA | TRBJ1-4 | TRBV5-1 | TGCGCCAGCAGCTTGGCCATGGGGGGTTTTGAAAAACTGTTTTTT | CASSLAMGGFEKLFF
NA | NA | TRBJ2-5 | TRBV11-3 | TGTGCCAGCAGCTTAGGGGGACTTAAAGAGACCCAGTACTTC | CASSLGGLKETQYF
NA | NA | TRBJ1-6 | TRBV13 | TGTGCCAGCAGCGAAGCAGGGACTCGGGTAAATTCACCCCTCCACTTT | CASSEAGTRVNSPLHF
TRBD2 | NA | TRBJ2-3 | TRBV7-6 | TGTGCCAGCAGCTTAGAGCCTAGCGGTGCTACTAGCACAGATACGCAGTATTTT | CASSLEPSGATSTDTQYF
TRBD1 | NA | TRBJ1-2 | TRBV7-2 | TGTGCCAGCAGTCGGACAGGGGGCCTATATGGCTACACCTTC | CASSRTGGLYGYTF
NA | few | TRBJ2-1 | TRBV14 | TGTGCCAGCAGCCGTACAGGATACAATGAGCAGTTCTTC | CASSRTGYNEQFF
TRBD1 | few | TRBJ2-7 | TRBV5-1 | TGCGCCAGCAGCTTGGCCGGGCAGGGGGCGGCGGAGCAGTACTTC | CASSLAGQGAAEQYF
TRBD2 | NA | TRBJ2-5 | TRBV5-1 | TGCGCCAGCAGAGCGGGGGGGCTGGGTGCGGAGACCCAGTACTTC | CASRAGGLGAETQYF
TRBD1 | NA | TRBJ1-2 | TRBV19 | TGTGCCAGTAGTATAACGTCGACAGGGCGCTATGGCTACACCTTC | CASSITSTGRYGYTF
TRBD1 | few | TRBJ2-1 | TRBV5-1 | TGCGCCAGCAGCTTCCAGGGGGCACACAATGAGCAGTTCTTC | CASSFQGAHNEQFF
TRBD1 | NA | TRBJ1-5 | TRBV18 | TGTGCCAGCTCACCTCAGGGGGGAGAGCCCCAGCATTTT | CASSPQGGEPQHF
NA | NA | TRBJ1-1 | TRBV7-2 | TGTGCCAGCAGCTTACAGTTTGCGGGCGACACTGAAGCTTTCTTT | CASSLQFAGDTEAFF
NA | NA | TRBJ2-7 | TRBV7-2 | TGTGCCAGCAGCTTAAGTCAGGGGCCCTACGAGCAGTACTTC | CASSLSQGPYEQYF
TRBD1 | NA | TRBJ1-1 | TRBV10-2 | TGCGCCAGCAATTACAGGGGCGGTGAAGCTTTCTTT | CASNYRGGEAFF
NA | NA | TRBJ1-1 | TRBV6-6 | TGTGCCAGCAGTAGAACAAGTAACACTGAAGCTTTCTTT | CASSRTSNTEAFF
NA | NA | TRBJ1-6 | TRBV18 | TGTGCCAGCTCACCACCCCGAGATTCACCCCTCCACTTT | CASSPPRDSPLHF
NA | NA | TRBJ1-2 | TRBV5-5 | TGTGCCAGCAGCTTGGGGGAGAAAAACTATGGCTACACCTTC | CASSLGEKNYGYTF
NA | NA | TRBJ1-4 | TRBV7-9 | TGTGCCAGCAGCCCAGCGGGGGCGCGGGGTGAAAAACTGTTTTTT | CASSPAGARGEKLFF
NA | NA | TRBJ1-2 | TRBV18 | TGTGCCAGCTCACCAGTCCAGGGCGACTATGGCTACACCTTC | CASSPVQGDYGYTF
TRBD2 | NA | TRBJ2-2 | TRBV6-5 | TGTGCCAGCAGCCCGCAGCGGGGGAACACCGGGGAGCTGTTTTTT | CASSPQRGNTGELFF